The rows below give T cell receptor beta chains drawn from one sample of a study of cytomegalovirus exposure and HLA in healthy donors. Profiled with immunoSEQ multiplex PCR; TCRdb holds only in-frame clones, not every one. Among approximately 170,000 clones listed, about four fifths were seen once. The sequenced sample was PBMCs. The receptors stem from a male donor in good health and CMV-seropositive. The CDR3 runs from the conserved cysteine through the conserved F or W. The order of the fields is V gene, D gene, clone size, CDR3 length, J gene, CDR3 DNA, CDR3 protein. D genes are given only for firm matches. A row's size may be missing; if present it is once, few, many or a size class.

TRBV7-2	TRBD2	NA	18	TRBJ2-1	TGTGCCAGCAGCTTAGCGCTAGCGGGGGGCGTTTCCTACAATGAGCAGTTCTTC	CASSLALAGGVSYNEQFF
TRBV5-6	NA	NA	14	TRBJ1-5	TGTGCCAGCAGCTTGCGGGGTTCAGATCAGCCCCAGCATTTT	CASSLRGSDQPQHF
TRBV6-1	TRBD2	once	15	TRBJ2-1	TGTGCCAGCAGACCCCTAGCGGGGGACTACAATGAGCAGTTCTTC	CASRPLAGDYNEQFF
TRBV6-5	TRBD1	NA	15	TRBJ1-1	TGTGCCAGCAGTTACTCGAGGGGGCTGAGCACTGAAGCTTTCTTT	CASSYSRGLSTEAFF
TRBV14	TRBD2	NA	18	TRBJ2-2	TGTGCCAGCAGCCAACGACTAGCGGCTAGCGGCAACACCGGGGAGCTGTTTTTT	CASSQRLAASGNTGELFF
TRBV11-3	NA	NA	13	TRBJ2-3	TGTGCCAGCAGCGAGACCCGAACGCTAGCACAGTATTTT	CASSETRTLAQYF
TRBV30	NA	NA	12	TRBJ1-2	TGTGCCTGGAGACCCGGAGCTTATGGCTACACCTTC	CAWRPGAYGYTF
TRBV7-9	TRBD1	once	14	TRBJ2-3	TGTGCCAGCAGCTACACAGGGGTAGCAGATACGCAGTATTTT	CASSYTGVADTQYF
TRBV9	NA	NA	15	TRBJ1-5	TGTGCCAGCAGCGTCGGAACAGGCAGCAATCAGCCCCAGCATTTT	CASSVGTGSNQPQHF
TRBV18	TRBD2	NA	14	TRBJ2-7	TGTGCCAGCTCTCGCGGGGGGGTCCCCTACGAGCAGTACTTC	CASSRGGVPYEQYF
TRBV18	NA	NA	18	TRBJ1-1	TGTGCCAGCTCTCCTCCGGAGGGCTCGGGGTGGATGAACACTGAAGCTTTCTTT	CASSPPEGSGWMNTEAFF
TRBV5-8	NA	NA	15	TRBJ1-5	TGTGCCAGCAGCTTGGTGGGGGGGCTCGGTCAGCCCCAGCATTTT	CASSLVGGLGQPQHF
TRBV5-1	NA	NA	11	TRBJ2-7	TGCGCCAGCAGGAGCGGTTACGAGCAGTACTTC	CASRSGYEQYF
TRBV28	TRBD1	NA	13	TRBJ2-7	TGTGCCAGCAGTGTAACAGGGGGCTACGAGCAGTACTTC	CASSVTGGYEQYF
TRBV5-6	NA	few	13	TRBJ2-7	TGTGCCAGCAGCCGCGGGTTTTCCTACGAGCAGTACTTC	CASSRGFSYEQYF
TRBV18	NA	NA	13	TRBJ1-5	TGTGCCAGCTCACTAGACCGAGGACAGCCCCAGCATTTT	CASSLDRGQPQHF
TRBV7-9	TRBD1	NA	12	TRBJ1-1	TGTGCCAGCAGCAGAACAGGGGCTGAAGCTTTCTTT	CASSRTGAEAFF
TRBV30	NA	NA	15	TRBJ1-5	TGTGCCTGGAGTGAGGACCTGGCGGGGGGTCAGCCCCAGCATTTT	CAWSEDLAGGQPQHF
TRBV11-2	NA	NA	13	TRBJ2-3	TGTGCCAGCAGGTCCCTAAGTACAGATACGCAGTATTTT	CASRSLSTDTQYF
TRBV11-2	TRBD2	NA	17	TRBJ2-6	TGTGCCAGCAGCGGGACGGGGGGGGAGAAGGGGGCCAACGTCCTGACTTTC	CASSGTGGEKGANVLTF
TRBV5-4	TRBD1	NA	13	TRBJ2-5	TGTGCCAGCAGCCTACAGGGGTCGGAGACCCAGTACTTC	CASSLQGSETQYF
TRBV5-1	NA	once	15	TRBJ2-1	TGCGCCAGCAGCTTGGGAGGTGGGGGGTACAATGAGCAGTTCTTC	CASSLGGGGYNEQFF
TRBV2	NA	NA	12	TRBJ1-2	TGTGCCAGAAAGGGGGAGAACTATGGCTACACCTTC	CARKGENYGYTF
TRBV9	NA	NA	13	TRBJ1-3	TGTGCCAGCAGCGCCTACCCCGGGGGCACCATATATTTT	CASSAYPGGTIYF
TRBV25-1	TRBD2	NA	14	TRBJ2-7	TGTGCCAGCAGACTAGCGGGGGACGCCTACGAGCAGTACTTC	CASRLAGDAYEQYF
TRBV6-1	NA	NA	14	TRBJ2-5	TGTGCCAGCAGTGACGGGGGTCGGCAAGAGACCCAGTACTTC	CASSDGGRQETQYF
TRBV28	NA	NA	11	TRBJ2-7	TGTGCCAGCAGGCGCTCCTACGAGCAGTACTTC	CASRRSYEQYF
TRBV27	NA	NA	13	TRBJ2-5	TGTGCCAGCAGGAACGACGGGCAAGAGACCCAGTACTTC	CASRNDGQETQYF
TRBV2	TRBD1	NA	14	TRBJ1-4	TGTGCCAGCACCTTGACAGGGTTGAATGAAAAACTGTTTTTT	CASTLTGLNEKLFF
TRBV4-3	NA	NA	16	TRBJ2-1	TGCGCCAGCAGCCAAGATTACAGGGAATCCTACAATGAGCAGTTCTTC	CASSQDYRESYNEQFF
TRBV28	NA	NA	14	TRBJ1-2	TGTGCCAGCAGTAGTCCGGGAGCCAACTATGGCTACACCTTC	CASSSPGANYGYTF
TRBV27	NA	NA	15	TRBJ1-1	TGTGCCAGCACCCCCCTAGGACAGAGGAACACTGAAGCTTTCTTT	CASTPLGQRNTEAFF
TRBV5-6	TRBD1	NA	17	TRBJ1-4	TGTGCCAGCAGCTTGGCACAGGGGTTTGCAACTAATGAAAAACTGTTTTTT	CASSLAQGFATNEKLFF
TRBV11-2	TRBD1	NA	12	TRBJ2-3	TGTGCCAGCAGCCGGACAGGGAATACGCAGTATTTT	CASSRTGNTQYF
TRBV7-2	TRBD1	NA	14	TRBJ2-5	TGTGCCAGCAGCACGGACAGGTACCAAGAGACCCAGTACTTC	CASSTDRYQETQYF
TRBV6-1	NA	NA	13	TRBJ1-6	TGTGCCAGCAGTGAAGGGGGGGATCCCCCCCTCCACTTT	CASSEGGDPPLHF
TRBV7-9	NA	NA	8	TRBJ1-2	TGTGCCACCTCCGGCTACACCTTC	CATSGYTF
TRBV6-6	TRBD1	NA	16	TRBJ1-4	TGTGCCAGCAGTTACTCGGGACAGGTGTGGGATGAAAAACTGTTTTTT	CASSYSGQVWDEKLFF
TRBV13	TRBD1	few	14	TRBJ2-7	TGTGCCAGCAGCTTTAGGACAGGGACGTACGAGCAGTACTTC	CASSFRTGTYEQYF
TRBV9	NA	NA	16	TRBJ2-2	TGTGCCAGCAGCGCCCGGGGGGACACCAACACCGGGGAGCTGTTTTTT	CASSARGDTNTGELFF
TRBV6-5	NA	NA	13	TRBJ1-2	TGTGCCAGCAGACTCTTCTCCGCGGCGGGCTACACCTTC	CASRLFSAAGYTF
TRBV30	NA	NA	15	TRBJ2-6	TGTGCCTGGAGTTACTCAAGCTCTGGGGCCAACGTCCTGACTTTC	CAWSYSSSGANVLTF
TRBV7-2	TRBD2	NA	13	TRBJ2-1	TGTGCCAGCAGCGGGACTACCTACAATGAGCAGTTCTTC	CASSGTTYNEQFF
TRBV7-9	TRBD1	NA	12	TRBJ2-1	TGTGCCAGCAGCCCTGGGACAGATGAGCAGTTCTTC	CASSPGTDEQFF
TRBV4-1	NA	few	17	TRBJ2-1	TGCGCCAGCAGCCAAGTTTTCGCGGCGAGCTCCTACAATGAGCAGTTCTTC	CASSQVFAASSYNEQFF
TRBV6-5	TRBD1	NA	14	TRBJ2-1	TGTGCCAGCAGGACACATTGGACAGGTACTGAGCAGTTCTTC	CASRTHWTGTEQFF
TRBV5-4	NA	few	13	TRBJ2-7	TGTGCCAGCAGCTTGGATAACAGGGTCGAGCAGTACTTC	CASSLDNRVEQYF
TRBV27	NA	NA	14	TRBJ1-2	TGTGCCAGCAGGGGGCTCCCCGGGGGGCAAGGCTACACCTTC	CASRGLPGGQGYTF
TRBV10-2	TRBD2	once	16	TRBJ2-1	TGCGCCAGCAGTGAAGGGGCTAGCGGTTCCTACAATGAGCAGTTCTTC	CASSEGASGSYNEQFF
TRBV30	TRBD2	NA	15	TRBJ2-1	TGTGCCTGGATCTCGGGGAGACTAGCGGGGGGATCACAGTTCTTC	CAWISGRLAGGSQFF
TRBV7-9	NA	NA	12	TRBJ2-1	TGTGCCAGCAGCTGGACTGGAAATGAGCAGTTCTTC	CASSWTGNEQFF